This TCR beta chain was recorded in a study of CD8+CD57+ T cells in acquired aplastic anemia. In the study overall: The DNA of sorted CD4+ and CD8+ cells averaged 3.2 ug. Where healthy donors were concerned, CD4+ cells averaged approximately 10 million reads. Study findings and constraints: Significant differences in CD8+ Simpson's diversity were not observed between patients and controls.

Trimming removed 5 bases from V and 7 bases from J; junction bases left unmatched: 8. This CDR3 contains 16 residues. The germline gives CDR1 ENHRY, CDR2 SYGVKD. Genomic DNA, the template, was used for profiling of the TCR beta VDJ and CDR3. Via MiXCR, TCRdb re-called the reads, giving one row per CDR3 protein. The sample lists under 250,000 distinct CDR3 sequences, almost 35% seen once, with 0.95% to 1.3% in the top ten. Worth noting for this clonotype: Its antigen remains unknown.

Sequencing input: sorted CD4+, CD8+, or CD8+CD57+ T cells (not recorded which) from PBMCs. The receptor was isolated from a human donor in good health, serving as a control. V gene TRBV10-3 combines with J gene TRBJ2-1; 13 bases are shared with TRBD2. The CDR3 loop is CAISTRTSGSGNEQFF. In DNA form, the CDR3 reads TGTGCCATCAGTACCCGGACTAGCGGGAGTGGTAATGAGCAGTTCTTC.